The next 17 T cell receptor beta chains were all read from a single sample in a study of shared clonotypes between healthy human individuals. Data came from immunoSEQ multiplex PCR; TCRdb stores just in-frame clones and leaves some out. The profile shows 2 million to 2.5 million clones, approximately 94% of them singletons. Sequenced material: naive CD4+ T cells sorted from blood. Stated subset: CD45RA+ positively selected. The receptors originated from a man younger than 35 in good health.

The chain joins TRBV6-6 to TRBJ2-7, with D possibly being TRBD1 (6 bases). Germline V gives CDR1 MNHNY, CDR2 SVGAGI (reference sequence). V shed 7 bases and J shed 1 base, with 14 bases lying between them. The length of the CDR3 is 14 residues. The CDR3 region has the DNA TGTGCCAGCAACCCTACCGGACAGTCCTACGAGCAGTACTTC. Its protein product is CASNPTGQSYEQYF.

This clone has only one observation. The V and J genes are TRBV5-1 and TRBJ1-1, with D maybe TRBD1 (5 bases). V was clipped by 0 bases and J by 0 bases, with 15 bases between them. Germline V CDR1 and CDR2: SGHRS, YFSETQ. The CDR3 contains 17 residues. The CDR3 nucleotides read TGCGCCAGCAGCTTGGATTGGGGGGGACGCATGAACACTGAAGCTTTCTTT. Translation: CASSLDWGGRMNTEAFF. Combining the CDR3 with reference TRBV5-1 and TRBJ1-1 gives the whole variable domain KAGVTQTPRYLIKTRGQQVTLSCSPISGHRSVSWYQQTPGQGLQFLFEYFSETQRNKGNFPGRFSGRQFSNSRSEMNVSTLELGDSALYLCASSLDWGGRMNTEAFFGQGTRLTVV.

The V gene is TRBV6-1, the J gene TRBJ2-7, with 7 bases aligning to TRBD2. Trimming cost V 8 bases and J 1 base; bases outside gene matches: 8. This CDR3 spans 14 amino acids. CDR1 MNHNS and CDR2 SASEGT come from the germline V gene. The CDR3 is CASGVGGSSYEQYF. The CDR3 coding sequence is TGTGCCAGCGGGGTGGGAGGGTCATCCTACGAGCAGTACTTC.

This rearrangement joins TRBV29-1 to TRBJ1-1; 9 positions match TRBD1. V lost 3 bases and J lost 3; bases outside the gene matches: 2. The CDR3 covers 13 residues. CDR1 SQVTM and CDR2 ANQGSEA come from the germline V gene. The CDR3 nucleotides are TGCAGCGTTGAGGGACAGGGCTACACTGAAGCTTTCTTT. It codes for CSVEGQGYTEAFF.

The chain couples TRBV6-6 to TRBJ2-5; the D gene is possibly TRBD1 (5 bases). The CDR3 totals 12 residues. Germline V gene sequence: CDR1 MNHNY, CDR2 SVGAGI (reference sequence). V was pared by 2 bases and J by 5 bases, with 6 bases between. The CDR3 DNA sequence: TGTGCCAGCAGTTACAAGGGGGAGACCCAGTACTTC. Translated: CASSYKGETQYF.

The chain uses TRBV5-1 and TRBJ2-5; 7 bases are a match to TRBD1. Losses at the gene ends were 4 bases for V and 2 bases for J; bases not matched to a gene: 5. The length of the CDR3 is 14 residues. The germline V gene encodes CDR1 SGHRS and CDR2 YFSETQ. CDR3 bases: TGCGCCAGCAGCAAGGGACAGTTTCAAGAGACCCAGTACTTC. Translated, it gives CASSKGQFQETQYF.

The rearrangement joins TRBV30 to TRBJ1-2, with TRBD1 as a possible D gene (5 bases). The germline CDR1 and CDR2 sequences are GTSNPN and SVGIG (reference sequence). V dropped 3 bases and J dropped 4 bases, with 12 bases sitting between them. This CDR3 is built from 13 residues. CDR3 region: CAWRAGTSYGYTF. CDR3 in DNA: TGTGCCTGGAGGGCAGGGACCTCCTATGGCTACACCTTC.

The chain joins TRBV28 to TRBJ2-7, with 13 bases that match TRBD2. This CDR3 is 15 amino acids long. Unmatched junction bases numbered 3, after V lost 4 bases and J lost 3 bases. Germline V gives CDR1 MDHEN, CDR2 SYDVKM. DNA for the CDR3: TGTGCCAGCAGTTCCGGGACTAGCGGGGACTACGAGCAGTACTTC. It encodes CASSSGTSGDYEQYF. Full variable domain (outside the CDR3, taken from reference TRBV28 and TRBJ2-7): DVKVTQSSRYLVKRTGEKVFLECVQDMDHENMFWYRQDPGLGLRLIYFSYDVKMKEKGDIPEGYSVSREKKERFSLILESASTNQTSMYLCASSSGTSGDYEQYFGPGTRLTVT.

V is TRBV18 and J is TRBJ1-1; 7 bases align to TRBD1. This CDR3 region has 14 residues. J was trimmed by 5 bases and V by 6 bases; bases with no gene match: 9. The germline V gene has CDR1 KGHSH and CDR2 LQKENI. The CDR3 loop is CASSPQTGVTEAFF. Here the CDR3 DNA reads TGTGCCAGCTCGCCGCAAACAGGGGTTACTGAAGCTTTCTTT.

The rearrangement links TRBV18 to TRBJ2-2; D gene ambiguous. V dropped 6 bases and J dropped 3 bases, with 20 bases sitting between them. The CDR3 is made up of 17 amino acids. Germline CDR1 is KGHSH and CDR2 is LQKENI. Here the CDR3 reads CASSPYTAKGYTGELFF. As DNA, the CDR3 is TGTGCCAGCTCGCCGTACACCGCGAAGGGTTACACCGGGGAGCTGTTTTTT.

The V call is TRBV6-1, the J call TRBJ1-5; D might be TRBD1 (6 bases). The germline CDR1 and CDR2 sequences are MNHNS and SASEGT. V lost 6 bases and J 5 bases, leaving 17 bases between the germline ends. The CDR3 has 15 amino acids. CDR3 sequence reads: CASSSPPDSYQPQHF. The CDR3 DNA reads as TGTGCCAGCAGCTCTCCCCCGGACAGTTATCAGCCCCAGCATTTT.

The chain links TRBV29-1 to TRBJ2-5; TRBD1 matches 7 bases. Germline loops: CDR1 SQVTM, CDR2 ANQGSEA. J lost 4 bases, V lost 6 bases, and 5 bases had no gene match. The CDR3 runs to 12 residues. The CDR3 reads CSVVDRAETQYF. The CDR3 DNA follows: TGCAGCGTCGTTGACAGGGCAGAGACCCAGTACTTC.

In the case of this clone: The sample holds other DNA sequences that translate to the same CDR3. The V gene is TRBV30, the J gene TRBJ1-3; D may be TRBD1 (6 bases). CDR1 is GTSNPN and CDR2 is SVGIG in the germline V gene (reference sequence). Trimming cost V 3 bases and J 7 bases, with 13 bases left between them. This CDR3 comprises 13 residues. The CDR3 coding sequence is TGTGCCTGGAGGCGGGCGGGGGGCAACACCATATATTTT. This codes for CAWRRAGGNTIYF.

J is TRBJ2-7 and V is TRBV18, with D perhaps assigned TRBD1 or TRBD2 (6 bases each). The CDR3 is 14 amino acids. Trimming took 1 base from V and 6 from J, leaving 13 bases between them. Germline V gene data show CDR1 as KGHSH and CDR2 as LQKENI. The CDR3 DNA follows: TGTGCCAGCTCACCACAGGGGGGTTCGAGCGAGCAGTACTTC. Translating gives CASSPQGGSSEQYF.

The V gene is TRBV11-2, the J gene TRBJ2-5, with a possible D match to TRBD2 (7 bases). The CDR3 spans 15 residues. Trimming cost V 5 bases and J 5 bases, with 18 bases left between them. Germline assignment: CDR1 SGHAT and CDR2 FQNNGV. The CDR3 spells CASSAVGGRGETQYF. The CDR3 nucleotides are TGTGCCAGCAGCGCAGTTGGAGGGAGGGGGGAGACCCAGTACTTC.

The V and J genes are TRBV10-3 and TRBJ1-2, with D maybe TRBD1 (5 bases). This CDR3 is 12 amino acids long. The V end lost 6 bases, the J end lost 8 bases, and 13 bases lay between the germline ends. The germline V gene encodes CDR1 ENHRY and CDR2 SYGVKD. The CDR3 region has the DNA TGTGCCATCAGCGGGACCGCGGAGGGCTACACCTTC. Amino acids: CAISGTAEGYTF.

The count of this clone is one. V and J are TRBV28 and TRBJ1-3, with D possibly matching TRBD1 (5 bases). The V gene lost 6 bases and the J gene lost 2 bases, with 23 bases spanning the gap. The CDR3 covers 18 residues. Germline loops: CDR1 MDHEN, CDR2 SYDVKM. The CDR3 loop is CASSSPWGEGRTGNTIYF. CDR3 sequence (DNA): TGTGCCAGCAGCTCCCCTTGGGGAGAGGGGCGAACTGGAAACACCATATATTTT.